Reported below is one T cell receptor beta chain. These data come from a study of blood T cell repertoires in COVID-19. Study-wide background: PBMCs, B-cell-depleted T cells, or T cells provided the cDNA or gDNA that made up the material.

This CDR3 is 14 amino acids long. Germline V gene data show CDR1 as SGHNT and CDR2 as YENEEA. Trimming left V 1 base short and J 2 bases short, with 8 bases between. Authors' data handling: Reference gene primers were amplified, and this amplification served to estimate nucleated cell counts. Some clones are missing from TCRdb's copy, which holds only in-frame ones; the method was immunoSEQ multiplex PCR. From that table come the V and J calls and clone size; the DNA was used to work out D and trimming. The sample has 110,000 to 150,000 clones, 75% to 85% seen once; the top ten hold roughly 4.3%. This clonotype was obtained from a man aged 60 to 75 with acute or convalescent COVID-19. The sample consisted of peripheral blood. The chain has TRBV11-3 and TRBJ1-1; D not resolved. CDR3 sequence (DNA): TGTGCCAGCAGCTTAGGTCTGGGCAACACTGAAGCTTTCTTT. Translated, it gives CASSLGLGNTEAFF.